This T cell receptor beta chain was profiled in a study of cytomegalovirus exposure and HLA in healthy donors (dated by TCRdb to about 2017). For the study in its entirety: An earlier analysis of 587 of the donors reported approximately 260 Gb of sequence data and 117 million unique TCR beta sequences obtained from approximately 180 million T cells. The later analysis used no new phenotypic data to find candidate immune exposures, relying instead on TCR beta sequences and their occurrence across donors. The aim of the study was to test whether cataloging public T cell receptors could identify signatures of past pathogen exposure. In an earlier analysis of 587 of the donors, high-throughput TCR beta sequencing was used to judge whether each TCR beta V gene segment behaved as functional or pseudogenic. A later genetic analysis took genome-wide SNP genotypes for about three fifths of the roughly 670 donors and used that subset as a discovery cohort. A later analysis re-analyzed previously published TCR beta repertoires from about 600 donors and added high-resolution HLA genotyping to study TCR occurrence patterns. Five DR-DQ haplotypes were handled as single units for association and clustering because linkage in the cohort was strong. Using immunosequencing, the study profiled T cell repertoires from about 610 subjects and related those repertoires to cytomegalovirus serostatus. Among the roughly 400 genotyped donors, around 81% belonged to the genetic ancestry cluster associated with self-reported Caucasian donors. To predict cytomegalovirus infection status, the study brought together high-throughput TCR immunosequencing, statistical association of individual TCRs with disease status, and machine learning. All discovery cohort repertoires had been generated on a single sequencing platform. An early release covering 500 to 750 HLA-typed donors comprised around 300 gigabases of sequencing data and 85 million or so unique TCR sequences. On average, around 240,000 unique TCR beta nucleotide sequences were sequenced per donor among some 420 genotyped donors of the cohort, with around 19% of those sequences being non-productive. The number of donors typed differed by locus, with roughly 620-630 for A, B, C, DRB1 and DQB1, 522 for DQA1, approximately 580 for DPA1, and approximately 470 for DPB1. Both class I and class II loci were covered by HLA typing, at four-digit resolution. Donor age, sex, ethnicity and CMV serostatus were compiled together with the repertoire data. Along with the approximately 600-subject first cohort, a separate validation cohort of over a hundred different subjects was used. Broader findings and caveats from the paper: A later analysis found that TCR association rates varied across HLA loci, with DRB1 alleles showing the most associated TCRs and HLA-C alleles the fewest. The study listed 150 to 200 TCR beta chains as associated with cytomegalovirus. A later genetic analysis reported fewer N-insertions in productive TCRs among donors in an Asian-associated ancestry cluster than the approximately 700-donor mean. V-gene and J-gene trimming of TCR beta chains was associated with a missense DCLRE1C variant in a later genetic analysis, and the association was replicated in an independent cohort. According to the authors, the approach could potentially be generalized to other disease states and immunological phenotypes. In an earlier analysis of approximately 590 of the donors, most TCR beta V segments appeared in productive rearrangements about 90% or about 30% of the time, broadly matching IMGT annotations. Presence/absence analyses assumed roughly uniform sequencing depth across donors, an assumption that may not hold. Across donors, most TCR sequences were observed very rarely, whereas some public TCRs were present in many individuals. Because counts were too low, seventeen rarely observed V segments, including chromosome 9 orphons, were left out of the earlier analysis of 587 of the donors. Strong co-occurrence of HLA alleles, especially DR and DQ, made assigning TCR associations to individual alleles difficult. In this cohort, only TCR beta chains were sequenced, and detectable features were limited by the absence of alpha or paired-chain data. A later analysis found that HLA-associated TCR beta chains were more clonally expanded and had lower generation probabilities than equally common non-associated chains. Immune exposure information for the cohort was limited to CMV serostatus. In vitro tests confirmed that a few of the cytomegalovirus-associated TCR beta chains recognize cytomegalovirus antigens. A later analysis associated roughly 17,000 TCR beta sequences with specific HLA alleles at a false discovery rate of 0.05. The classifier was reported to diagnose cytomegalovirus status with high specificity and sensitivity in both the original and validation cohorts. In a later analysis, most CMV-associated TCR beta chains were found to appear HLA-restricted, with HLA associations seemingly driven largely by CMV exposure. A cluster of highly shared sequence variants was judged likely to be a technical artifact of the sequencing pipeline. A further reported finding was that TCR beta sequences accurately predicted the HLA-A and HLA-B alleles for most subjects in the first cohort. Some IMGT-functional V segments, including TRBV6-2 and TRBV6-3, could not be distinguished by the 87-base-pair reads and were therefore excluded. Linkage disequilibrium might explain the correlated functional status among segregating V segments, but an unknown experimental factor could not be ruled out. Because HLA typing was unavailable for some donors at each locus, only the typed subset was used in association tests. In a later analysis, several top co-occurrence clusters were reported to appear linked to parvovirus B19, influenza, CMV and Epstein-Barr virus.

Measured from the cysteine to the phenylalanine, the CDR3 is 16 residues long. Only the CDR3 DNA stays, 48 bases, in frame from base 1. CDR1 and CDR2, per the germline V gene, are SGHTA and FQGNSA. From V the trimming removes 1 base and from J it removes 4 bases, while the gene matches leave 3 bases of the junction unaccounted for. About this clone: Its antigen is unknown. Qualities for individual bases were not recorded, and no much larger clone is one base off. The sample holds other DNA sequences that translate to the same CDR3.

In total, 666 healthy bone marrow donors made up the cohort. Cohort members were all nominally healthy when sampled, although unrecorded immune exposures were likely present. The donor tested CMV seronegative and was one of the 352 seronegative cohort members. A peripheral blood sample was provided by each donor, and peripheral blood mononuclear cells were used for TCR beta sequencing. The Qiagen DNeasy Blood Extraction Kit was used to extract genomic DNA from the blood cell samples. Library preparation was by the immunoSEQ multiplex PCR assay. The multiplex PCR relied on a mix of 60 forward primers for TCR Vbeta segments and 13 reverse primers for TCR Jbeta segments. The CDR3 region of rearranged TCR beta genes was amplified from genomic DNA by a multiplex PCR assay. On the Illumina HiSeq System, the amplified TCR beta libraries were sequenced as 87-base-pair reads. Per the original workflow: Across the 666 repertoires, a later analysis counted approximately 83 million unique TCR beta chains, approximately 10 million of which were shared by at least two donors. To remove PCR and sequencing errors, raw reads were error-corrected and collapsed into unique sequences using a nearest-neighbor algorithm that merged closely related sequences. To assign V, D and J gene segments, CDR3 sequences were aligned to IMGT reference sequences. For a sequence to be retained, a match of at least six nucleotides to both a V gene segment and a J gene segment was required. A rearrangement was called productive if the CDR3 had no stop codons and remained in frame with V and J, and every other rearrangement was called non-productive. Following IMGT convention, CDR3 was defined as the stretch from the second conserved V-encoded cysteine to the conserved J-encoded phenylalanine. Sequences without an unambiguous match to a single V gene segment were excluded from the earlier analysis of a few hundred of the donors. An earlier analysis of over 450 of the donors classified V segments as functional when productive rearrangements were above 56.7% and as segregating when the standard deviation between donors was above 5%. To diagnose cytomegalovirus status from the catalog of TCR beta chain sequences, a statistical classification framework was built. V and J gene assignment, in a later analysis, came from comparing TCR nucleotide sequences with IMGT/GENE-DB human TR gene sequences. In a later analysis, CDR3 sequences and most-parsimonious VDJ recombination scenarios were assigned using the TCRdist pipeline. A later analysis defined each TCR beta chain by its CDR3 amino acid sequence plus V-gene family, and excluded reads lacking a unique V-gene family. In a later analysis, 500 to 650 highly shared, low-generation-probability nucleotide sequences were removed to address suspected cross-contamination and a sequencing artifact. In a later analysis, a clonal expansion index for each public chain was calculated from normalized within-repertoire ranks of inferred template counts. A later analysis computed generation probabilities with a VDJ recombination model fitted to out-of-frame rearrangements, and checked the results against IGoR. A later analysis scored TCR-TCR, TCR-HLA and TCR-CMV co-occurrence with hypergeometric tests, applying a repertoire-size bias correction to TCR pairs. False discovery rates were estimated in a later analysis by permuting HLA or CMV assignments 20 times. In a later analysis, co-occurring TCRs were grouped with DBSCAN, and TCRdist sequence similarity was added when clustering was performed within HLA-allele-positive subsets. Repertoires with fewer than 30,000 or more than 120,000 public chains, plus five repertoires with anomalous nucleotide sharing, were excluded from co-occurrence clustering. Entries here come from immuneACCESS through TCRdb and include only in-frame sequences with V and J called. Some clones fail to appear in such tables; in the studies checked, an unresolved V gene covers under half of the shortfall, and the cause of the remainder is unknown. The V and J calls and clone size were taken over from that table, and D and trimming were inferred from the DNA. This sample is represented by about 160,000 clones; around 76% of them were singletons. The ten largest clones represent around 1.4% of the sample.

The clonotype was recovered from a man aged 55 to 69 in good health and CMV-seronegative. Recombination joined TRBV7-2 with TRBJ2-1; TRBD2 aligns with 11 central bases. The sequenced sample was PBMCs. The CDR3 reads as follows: CASSLVAGGRYNEQFF. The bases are TGTGCCAGCAGCTTAGTAGCGGGGGGGCGTTACAATGAGCAGTTCTTC.